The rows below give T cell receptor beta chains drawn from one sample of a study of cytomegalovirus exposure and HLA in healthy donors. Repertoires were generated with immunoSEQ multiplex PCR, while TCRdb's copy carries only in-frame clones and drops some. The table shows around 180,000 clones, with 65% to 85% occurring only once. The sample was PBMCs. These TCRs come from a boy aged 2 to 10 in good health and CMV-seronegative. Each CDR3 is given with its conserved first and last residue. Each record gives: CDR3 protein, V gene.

CASSLGTSGGARDTQYF | TRBV11-2
CASSFEGPFGNTEAFF | TRBV5-1
CASSQDGRGQGYTF | TRBV4-3
CASSHWTGTISGNTIYF | TRBV7-9
CASSEALSGNTIYF | TRBV25-1
CASSLNPGTGGTEAFF | TRBV18
CASSQWAQETQYF | TRBV4-3
CASRSRQTNYGYTF | TRBV5-4
CASSQIPGLVGTTQYF | TRBV14
CASGQPQGPADNEQFF | TRBV12-5
CASSILAGENQPQHF | TRBV19
CAWSWTVAGELFF | TRBV30
CASSSSRTEAFF | TRBV18
CASSPGGGGRNYNEQFF | TRBV7-9
CAWSGSGGELYEKLFF | TRBV30
CASSQDLTSGKWGNSPLHF | TRBV4-3
CASSPSVNTEAFF | TRBV7-6